This T cell receptor (beta chain) was sequenced in a study of molecular identifiers for immune sequencing clone quantification. Overall study findings and caveats: Spiked Jurkat TCR RNA from one cell was reportedly detectable among approximately 1 million naive cells. Identical barcode-sharing TCR molecules could lead to underestimated sizes for highly expanded clones. In naive cells, clones above 20 RNA copies held under 1% of molecules, whereas in effector cells they held over 99%.

CDR1 and CDR2 (germline): MNHEY, SMNVEV (reference sequence). The CDR3 runs to 13 residues. A note on this clonotype: Its antigen is unknown. Its ends do not fully match the called genes, so a read error is possible.

TCRdb ran MiXCR on the PCR reads and lists one entry per CDR3 protein. The sample records about 510,000 distinct CDR3 sequences, 25% being singletons. Sorting was used to obtain naive CD8 T cells (CD8+CD4-CCR7+CD45RA+). The chain has TRBV27 and TRBJ2-2, with a weak D call TRBD2 (5 bases). Material for sequencing was naive CD8+ T cells from blood, with Jurkat cell RNA spiked in. Stated subset: FACS-sorted CD8+CD4-CCR7+CD45RA+ naive T cells. The clonotype comes from a human donor in good health. Some libraries in this study had Jurkat cell RNA spiked in. The CDR3 sequence is CASSLTPDGEQFF. Written as DNA, the CDR3 is TGTGCCAGCAGTTTAACCCCGGACGGGGAGCAGTTTTTT.